This is a list of T cell receptor beta chains from one sample in a study of T cell repertoires in cytomegalovirus infection. MiXCR, applied by TCRdb to the reads, yields one record per CDR3 protein. The sample lists some 130,000 distinct CDR3 sequences, roughly 9% occurring once. The material sequenced was PBMCs. These receptors came from a human donor in good health (CMV status not recorded). Some clones in this sample may be carry-over from other donors' samples. The CDR3 runs from the conserved cysteine through the conserved F or W.

v_call cdr3_aa
TRBV29-1 CSVVLTGLGSGEAFF
TRBV10-3 CAIGSGGFYEQFF
TRBV7-9 CASSLEDITNEKLFF
TRBV7-8 CASSPPGASYEQYF
TRBV20-1 CSAYAGAYNEQFF
TRBV20-1 CSARGTVNNEQFF
TRBV20-1 CSAVEGAGAQKTQYF
TRBV2 CASKVSGVSSYEQYF
TRBV18 CASSPYIGGTEAFF
TRBV29-1 CSVDGDRGYAEAFF
TRBV2 CASRWTSGGHTDTQYF
TRBV5-4 CASSLLAGGSDTQYF
TRBV19 CASTRDRKNYGYTF
TRBV7-8 CASSLAAGEAFF
TRBV5-1 CASSYGQGELFF
TRBV11-1 CASSLVGSMNTEAFF
TRBV2 CASSLTGLTNEKLFF
TRBV7-2 CASTRPEEADTQYF
TRBV6-5 CASTHEQGAVYEQYF
TRBV3-1 CASSQEGQATNEKLFF
TRBV19 CASSMKKTRSYEQYF
TRBV6-2/TRBV6-3 CGTLQPEPNDSLIF
TRBV20-1 CSAAGKGGYNEQFF
TRBV5-6 CASSFVGITEAFF